Presented here are 24 T cell receptor beta chains from one specimen sequenced in a study of blood T cell repertoires in COVID-19 (TCRdb year 2020). The library was built by means of the immunoSEQ multiplex PCR assay. TCRdb retrieved this table from immuneACCESS and kept in-frame rearrangements only. Not all clones are present; in checked studies, unresolved V genes account for under half, and no reason is known for the remainder. The sample table contains 180,000 or so clones; only one count was recorded for 86% of them. The top ten clones comprise roughly 0.99% of the sample. Source material: peripheral blood. These receptors all come from a man younger than 30 with acute or convalescent COVID-19.

The J gene is TRBJ1-2, the V gene TRBV6-5, with TRBD1 identical over 8 bases. The ends lost 7 bases at V and 0 bases at J; junction bases unmatched: 7. Germline assignment: CDR1 MNHEY and CDR2 SVGAGI. The CDR3 sequence is 15 residues long. The CDR3 protein is CASIRTGSSNYGYTF. The CDR3 DNA follows: TGTGCCAGCATTAGGACAGGGAGCTCTAACTATGGCTACACCTTC.

The J gene is TRBJ2-7, the V gene TRBV2; D is possibly TRBD2 (6 bases). Trimming took off 7 bases at V and 0 bases at J, with 16 bases between the two ends. Germline V gene lookup returns CDR1 SNHLY and CDR2 FYNNEI. CDR3 size: 15 residues. The CDR3 here is CASINPGLPSYEQYF. CDR3 sequence (DNA): TGTGCCAGCATAAACCCGGGACTTCCCTCCTACGAGCAGTACTTC.

The chain joins TRBV6-5 to TRBJ2-3; 7 bases are a match to TRBD2. Germline V gene data show CDR1 as MNHEY and CDR2 as SVGAGI. The CDR3 spans 14 residues. V was clipped by 6 bases and J by 4 bases; unmatched bases: 7. In DNA form, the CDR3 reads TGTGCCAGCAGGTCACTAGCGTTTGCAGATACGCAGTATTTT. Residues: CASRSLAFADTQYF.

This clone was detected only a few times. This CDR3 is also generated by other DNA sequences in the sample. The V gene is TRBV11-2, the J gene TRBJ2-5; 11 bases are shared with TRBD1. This CDR3 has 15 residues. The germline gives CDR1 SGHAT, CDR2 FQNNGV. V lost 4 bases to trimming and J lost 2 bases; unmatched junction nucleotides: 3. The CDR3 bases are TGTGCCAGCAGCTGGACAGGGGGCTCGCAAGAGACCCAGTACTTC. Translated: CASSWTGGSQETQYF.

The gene calls are TRBV19 and TRBJ1-2; TRBD1 aligns across 9 bases. The CDR3 consists of 15 residues. Germline loops: CDR1 LNHDA, CDR2 SQIVND (reference sequence). V dropped 6 bases and J dropped 4; count of bases not matched to a gene: 9. The CDR3 loop is CASRETGQGGYGYTF. The CDR3 DNA reads as TGTGCCAGTAGGGAGACGGGACAGGGCGGCTATGGCTACACCTTC.

The chain carries TRBV19 and TRBJ1-2; 7 bases match TRBD1. This CDR3 is built from 13 residues. V trimming: 4 bases; J trimming: 2 bases; junction bases outside the gene matches: 1. The germline V gene encodes CDR1 LNHDA and CDR2 SQIVND (reference sequence). CDR3 DNA sequence: TGTGCCAGTAGTACGGGACAGAACTATGGCTACACCTTC. Translated, it gives CASSTGQNYGYTF.

The gene calls are TRBV7-3 and TRBJ1-2, with TRBD1 matching 7 bases. CDR1 is SGHTA and CDR2 is FQGTGA in the germline V gene. The trim removed 4 bases at V and 2 bases at J, leaving 4 bases unmatched. This CDR3 has 14 residues. CDR3 in DNA: TGTGCCAGCAGCTACCGGGACAGAAACTATGGCTACACCTTC. Translated, it gives CASSYRDRNYGYTF.

The chain has TRBV2 and TRBJ1-2, with D possibly matching TRBD1 (5 bases). Germline loops: CDR1 SNHLY, CDR2 FYNNEI. Between the trimmed V and J ends, which lost 3 bases and 7 bases, there was a span of 9 bases. The CDR3 is made up of 12 amino acids. The CDR3 DNA reads TGTGCCAGCAGTGAGCAGGGCCGTGGCTACACCTTC. It is translated as CASSEQGRGYTF. The entire variable domain, with the rest obtained from reference TRBV2 and TRBJ1-2, is as follows: EPEVTQTPSHQVTQMGQEVILRCVPISNHLYFYWYRQILGQKVEFLVSFYNNEISEKSEIFDDQFSVERPDGSNFTLKIRSTKLEDSAMYFCASSEQGRGYTFGSGTRLTVV.

The V call is TRBV12-3 or TRBV12-4, the J call TRBJ1-5, with D unresolved. This CDR3 is 13 amino acids long. The ends were cut back, 6 bases at V and 4 bases at J, with 10 bases in the middle. The CDR3 DNA reads TGTGCCAGCAGGGCAGATTATAATCAGCCCCAGCATTTT. Encoded protein: CASRADYNQPQHF.

V gene TRBV27 combines with J gene TRBJ2-1; TRBD1 agrees at 8 bases. Trimming at V came to 2 bases and at J to 14 bases, leaving 5 bases not matched to a gene. Germline values: CDR1 MNHEY, CDR2 SMNVEV (reference sequence). The CDR3 covers 12 residues. This CDR3 reads CASSLARGRKFF. In DNA, the CDR3 is TGTGCCAGCAGTTTAGCCAGGGGGCGAAAGTTCTTC.

The chain employs TRBV2 and TRBJ1-6; TRBD1 aligns across 9 bases. Germline CDR1 SNHLY, CDR2 FYNNEI. After removal of 4 bases from V and 3 bases from J, the junction contained 1 base not matched to a gene. The CDR3 contains 15 residues. In DNA, the CDR3 is TGTGCCAGCAGTGGGGACAGGGACTATAATTCACCCCTCCACTTT. It codes for CASSGDRDYNSPLHF.

The V and J genes are TRBV30 and TRBJ1-2; 7 nucleotides agree with TRBD1. Germline V gene data show CDR1 as GTSNPN and CDR2 as SVGIG (reference sequence). Trimming removed 4 bases from V and 4 bases from J; junction bases left unmatched: 15. This CDR3 has 16 residues. The CDR3 nucleotides read TGTGCCTGGACGCTCATATGGCAGGGGGAGTCCTATGGCTACACCTTC. Amino acids: CAWTLIWQGESYGYTF.

J is TRBJ1-2 and V is TRBV5-1; D is ambiguous. This CDR3 contains 11 residues. From germline, CDR1 is SGHRS and CDR2 YFSETQ. Trimming stripped 0 bases from V and 8 bases from J, with 5 bases between. The CDR3 region has the DNA TGCGCCAGCAGCTTGGACAGCGGCTACACCTTC. Its translation is CASSLDSGYTF.

This clone was observed a few times. The chain is built from TRBV6-4 and TRBJ1-1, with 10 nucleotides matching TRBD1. Germline CDR1 and CDR2: MRHNA and SNTAGT. V trimming: 6 bases; J trimming: 4 bases; junction bases outside the gene matches: 5. The CDR3 totals 14 residues. CDR3 loop: CASRPGQGITEAFF. CDR3 in DNA: TGTGCCAGCAGACCGGGACAGGGGATCACTGAAGCTTTCTTT.

This clone turned up a few times. The chain carries TRBV21-1 and TRBJ2-2; the D call of TRBD2 is as the table states it, not checked on the DNA. TRBV21-1 is an annotated pseudogene. The CDR3 spans 16 residues. The CDR3 region has the DNA TGTGCCAGCAGCAAAGTGCTAGCGGGGGGATGCGGGGAGCTGTTTTTT. Encoded protein: CASSKVLAGGCGELFF.

The chain has TRBV30 and TRBJ1-5; the match to TRBD1 covers 9 bases. V was clipped by 5 bases and J by 4 bases; unmatched bases: 0. Germline V gives CDR1 GTSNPN, CDR2 SVGIG (reference sequence). CDR3 length: 12 amino acids. CDR3 DNA: TGTGCCTGGGACAGGGGGAATCAGCCCCAGCATTTT. Translating it yields CAWDRGNQPQHF.

As for this clone: This sample includes further DNA sequences coding for the same CDR3. V is TRBV5-1 and J is TRBJ2-1; 13 nucleotides agree with TRBD2. The V and J ends lost 4 bases and 8 bases, in that order; junction bases with no gene match: 3. Germline V CDR1 and CDR2: SGHRS, YFSETQ. The CDR3 has 14 residues. The CDR3 DNA follows: TGCGCCAGCAGCCTTGGACTAGCGGGGGATGAGCAGTTCTTC. Its protein is CASSLGLAGDEQFF.

This clone was seen once. The V and J genes are TRBV27 and TRBJ2-1; 13 bases are a match to TRBD2. From germline, CDR1 is MNHEY and CDR2 SMNVEV (reference sequence). The CDR3 sequence is 15 residues long. The ends lost 6 bases at V and 7 bases at J; junction bases unmatched: 6. The CDR3: CASSQLAGGLNEQFF. CDR3 sequence (DNA): TGTGCCAGCAGCCAACTAGCGGGGGGGCTGAATGAGCAGTTCTTC.

V is TRBV7-9 and J is TRBJ1-1; TRBD1 agrees at 8 bases. Germline CDR1 SEHNR, CDR2 FQNEAQ (reference sequence). The CDR3 sequence is 14 residues long. V lost 6 bases to trimming and J lost 3 bases; unmatched junction nucleotides: 6. CDR3 amino acids: CASSTTGGDTEAFF. CDR3 nucleotide sequence: TGTGCCAGCAGTACAACAGGGGGGGACACTGAAGCTTTCTTT.

The chain combines TRBV2 with TRBJ2-5, with TRBD2 matching 9 bases. Germline V gene data show CDR1 as SNHLY and CDR2 as FYNNEI. V was clipped by 1 base and J by 5 bases; unmatched bases: 5. This CDR3 contains 15 residues. The CDR3 sequence: CASSEERGAEETQYF. CDR3 nucleotides: TGTGCCAGCAGTGAAGAGCGGGGGGCCGAGGAGACCCAGTACTTC.

V usage is TRBV29-1 and J usage is TRBJ2-1; 11 nucleotides line up with TRBD2. This CDR3 has 15 amino acids. The J segment lost 4 bases and the V segment lost 6 bases, leaving 8 bases of the junction unmatched. CDR1 is SQVTM and CDR2 is ANQGSEA in the germline V gene. The CDR3 is CSVFGLAGAYNEQFF. Written as DNA, the CDR3 is TGCAGCGTATTCGGACTAGCGGGCGCATACAATGAGCAGTTCTTC.

This rearrangement joins TRBV30 to TRBJ1-3, with 8 bases that match TRBD1. The CDR3 has 19 amino acids. Losses at the gene ends were 5 bases for V and 4 bases for J; bases not matched to a gene: 22. CDR1 and CDR2 from the germline V gene are GTSNPN and SVGIG (reference sequence). The CDR3 DNA sequence: TGTGCCTGGGACCGATCGACAGGGGAACTTATTTTGGGAGGAAACACCATATATTTT. It codes for CAWDRSTGELILGGNTIYF.

Only one count was recorded for this clone. This rearrangement joins TRBV21-1 to TRBJ1-6. TRBV21-1 is termed a pseudogene. The CDR3 runs 19 residues. The CDR3 DNA reads TGTGCCAGCCGCTTGAGCACCGTCGCACCGAGCTCCTATAATTCACCCCTCCACTTT. Protein: CASRLSTVAPSSYNSPLHF.

The J gene is TRBJ2-1, the V gene TRBV12-3 or TRBV12-4, with no clear D. This CDR3 comprises 11 residues. With 5 bases removed from V and 9 bases from J, the gap between germline ends came to 8 bases. The CDR3 is CASSPYGEQFF. As DNA, the CDR3 is TGTGCCAGCAGTCCCTATGGTGAGCAGTTCTTC.